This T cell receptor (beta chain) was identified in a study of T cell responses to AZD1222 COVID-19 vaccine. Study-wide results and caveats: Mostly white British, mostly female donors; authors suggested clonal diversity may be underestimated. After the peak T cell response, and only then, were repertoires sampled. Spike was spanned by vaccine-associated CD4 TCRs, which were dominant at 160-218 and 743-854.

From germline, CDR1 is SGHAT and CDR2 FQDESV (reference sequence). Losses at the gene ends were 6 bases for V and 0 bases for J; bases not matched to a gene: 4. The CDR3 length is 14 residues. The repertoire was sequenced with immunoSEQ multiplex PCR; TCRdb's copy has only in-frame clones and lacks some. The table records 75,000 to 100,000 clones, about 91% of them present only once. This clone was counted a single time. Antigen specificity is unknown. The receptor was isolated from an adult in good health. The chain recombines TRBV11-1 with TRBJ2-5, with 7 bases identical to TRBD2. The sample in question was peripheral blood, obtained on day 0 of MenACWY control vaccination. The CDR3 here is CASSSRGNQETQYF. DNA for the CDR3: TGTGCCAGCAGTTCGCGGGGGAACCAAGAGACCCAGTACTTC. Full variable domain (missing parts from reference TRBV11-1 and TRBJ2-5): EAEVAQSPRYKITEKSQAVAFWCDPISGHATLYWYRQILGQGPELLVQFQDESVVDDSQLPKDRFSAERLKGVDSTLKIQPAELGDSAMYLCASSSRGNQETQYFGPGTRLLVL.